The 24 T cell receptor beta chains reported below all come from one sample, sequenced in a study of cytomegalovirus exposure and HLA in healthy donors. The PCR ran on 60 Vbeta and 13 Jbeta primers. Using immunoSEQ multiplex PCR, the repertoire was profiled, and TCRdb retains in-frame clones only, with some absent. The sample includes around 150,000 clones, about 60% of them seen just once. The sample taken for sequencing was PBMCs. These receptors were obtained from a woman between 55 and 75 years old in good health and CMV-seropositive.

About this clone itself: The sample holds other DNA sequences that translate to the same CDR3. The gene calls are TRBV7-2 and TRBJ1-5; 9 bases are shared with TRBD1. V lost 6 bases, J lost 7 bases, and 4 bases stayed unmatched. Looked up from germline, CDR1 is SGHTA and CDR2 is FQGNSA. The CDR3 is 13 residues long. CDR3 in amino acids: CASSLTGGQPQHF. The CDR3 nucleotides read TGTGCCAGCAGTCTAACAGGGGGCCAGCCCCAGCATTTT.

V is TRBV5-1 and J is TRBJ2-3; 8 bases are a match to TRBD2. Germline CDR1 and CDR2: SGHRS and YFSETQ. V gave up 7 bases and J gave up 6 bases; unmatched junction bases: 13. The CDR3 contains 15 residues. CDR3 region: CASGLRAGVGDTQYF. The CDR3 DNA follows: TGCGCCAGCGGATTACGAGCGGGAGTTGGGGATACGCAGTATTTT. Variable domain in full (rest from reference TRBV5-1 and TRBJ2-3): KAGVTQTPRYLIKTRGQQVTLSCSPISGHRSVSWYQQTPGQGLQFLFEYFSETQRNKGNFPGRFSGRQFSNSRSEMNVSTLELGDSALYLCASGLRAGVGDTQYFGPGTRLTVL.

V gene TRBV27 combines with J gene TRBJ2-1; maybe TRBD1 (5 bases). The germline CDR1 and CDR2 sequences are MNHEY and SMNVEV (reference sequence). V lost 7 bases to trimming and J lost 0 bases, with 7 bases between them. CDR3 length equals 13 residues. CDR3 in DNA: TGTGCCAGCAAAACAGGCTCCTACAATGAGCAGTTCTTC. It encodes CASKTGSYNEQFF.

CDR3 region: CASSLFGAIPYGYTF. The CDR3 nucleotides are TGTGCCAGCAGTTTATTCGGTGCTATCCCCTATGGCTACACCTTC. This sequence joins TRBV28 and TRBJ1-2; D not resolved. Germline loops: CDR1 MDHEN, CDR2 SYDVKM. The CDR3 runs 15 residues. V lost 1 base and J 4 bases, leaving 13 bases between the germline ends.

J is TRBJ1-5 and V is TRBV5-1; TRBD1 matches 7 bases. This CDR3 is built from 15 residues. From germline, CDR1 is SGHRS and CDR2 YFSETQ. V trimming: 4 bases; J trimming: 2 bases; junction bases outside the gene matches: 6. This chain's CDR3 is CASSPGQVGNQPQHF. The DNA for the CDR3 is TGCGCCAGCAGCCCAGGACAGGTGGGCAATCAGCCCCAGCATTTT. Full variable domain (outside the CDR3, taken from reference TRBV5-1 and TRBJ1-5): KAGVTQTPRYLIKTRGQQVTLSCSPISGHRSVSWYQQTPGQGLQFLFEYFSETQRNKGNFPGRFSGRQFSNSRSEMNVSTLELGDSALYLCASSPGQVGNQPQHFGDGTRLSIL.

The J gene is TRBJ1-1, the V gene TRBV28; possible D gene TRBD1, 5 bases. Looked up from germline, CDR1 is MDHEN and CDR2 is SYDVKM. V dropped 5 bases and J dropped 7 bases, with 11 bases sitting between them. CDR3 length: 12 residues. The CDR3 nucleotides are TGTGCCAGCAGTACTCAGGGTCGTGAAGCTTTCTTT. This codes for CASSTQGREAFF.

This clone was observed once. The chain combines TRBV5-1 with TRBJ2-5; D gene unclear. Germline loops: CDR1 SGHRS, CDR2 YFSETQ. V lost 0 bases and J lost 5, with 8 bases in between. This CDR3 contains 13 residues. The CDR3 spells CASSLARRETQYF. CDR3 sequence (DNA): TGCGCCAGCAGCTTGGCCCGTCGGGAGACCCAGTACTTC. The complete variable domain, with remaining parts taken from reference TRBV5-1 and TRBJ2-5, reads KAGVTQTPRYLIKTRGQQVTLSCSPISGHRSVSWYQQTPGQGLQFLFEYFSETQRNKGNFPGRFSGRQFSNSRSEMNVSTLELGDSALYLCASSLARRETQYFGPGTRLLVL.

The chain is built from TRBV10-1 and TRBJ1-5, with D perhaps matching TRBD1 (5 bases). Germline values: CDR1 WNHNN, CDR2 SYGVQD (reference sequence). V shed 8 bases and J shed 4 bases, with 15 bases lying between them. This CDR3 contains 14 residues. CDR3 region: CASRRTPWNQPQHF. CDR3 coding DNA: TGCGCCAGCCGCCGGACACCTTGGAATCAGCCCCAGCATTTT.

The chain uses TRBV28 and TRBJ2-2, with 7 bases lining up with TRBD2. Germline V gives CDR1 MDHEN, CDR2 SYDVKM. The CDR3 is made up of 14 amino acids. V was pared by 4 bases and J by 4 bases, with 3 bases of the junction left unmatched. The CDR3 sequence: CASSSSGGTGELFF. CDR3 DNA: TGTGCCAGCAGTTCCTCGGGGGGCACCGGGGAGCTGTTTTTT. Variable domain in full (rest from reference TRBV28 and TRBJ2-2): DVKVTQSSRYLVKRTGEKVFLECVQDMDHENMFWYRQDPGLGLRLIYFSYDVKMKEKGDIPEGYSVSREKKERFSLILESASTNQTSMYLCASSSSGGTGELFFGEGSRLTVL.

This clone has a handful of counts. This chain connects TRBV28 to TRBJ1-1; the D is unclear. Trimming pared 9 bases from V and 1 base from J, leaving 6 bases between. The length of the CDR3 is 11 residues. Germline V CDR1 and CDR2: MDHEN, SYDVKM. The CDR3 nucleotides read TGTGCCAGTCGCGGGAACACTGAAGCTTTCTTT. Translation gives CASRGNTEAFF.

The chain employs TRBV5-4 and TRBJ2-1, with a tentative D call TRBD1 (5 bases). The V gene's germline CDR1 is SGHNT and CDR2 YYREEE (reference sequence). The CDR3 loop spans 15 amino acids. Trimming took off 5 bases at V and 6 bases at J, with 18 bases between the two ends. CDR3 sequence reads: CASRLNAGSGNEQFF. DNA of the CDR3: TGTGCCAGCAGGTTAAACGCAGGGTCAGGCAATGAGCAGTTCTTC. The full variable domain, rest sourced from reference TRBV5-4 and TRBJ2-1, is ETGVTQSPTHLIKTRGQQVTLRCSSQSGHNTVSWYQQALGQGPQFIFQYYREEENGRGNFPPRFSGLQFPNYSSELNVNALELDDSALYLCASRLNAGSGNEQFFGPGTRLTVL.

The chain combines TRBV5-1 with TRBJ2-7; D is uncertain. This CDR3 contains 11 residues. Germline V gene data show CDR1 as SGHRS and CDR2 as YFSETQ. Trimming cost V 3 bases and J 2 bases, with 3 bases left between them. DNA for the CDR3: TGCGCCAGCAGCTCGGCCTACGAGCAGTACTTC. As protein: CASSSAYEQYF.

V usage is TRBV2 and J usage is TRBJ2-1; TRBD2 aligns across 12 bases. Germline V gene data show CDR1 as SNHLY and CDR2 as FYNNEI. Trimming cost V 4 bases and J 5 bases; bases outside gene matches: 3. The CDR3 is made up of 15 amino acids. CDR3 protein: CASSAGLAGHNEQFF. The CDR3 DNA reads as TGTGCCAGCAGTGCCGGACTAGCGGGACACAATGAGCAGTTCTTC.

The chain carries TRBV30 and TRBJ1-6, with D perhaps matching TRBD1 (5 bases). V gave up 1 base and J gave up 6 bases, with 13 bases separating them. This CDR3 comprises 15 residues. Germline V CDR1 and CDR2: GTSNPN, SVGIG (reference sequence). The CDR3 DNA follows: TGTGCCTGGAGTGGGATGGGACTGCCTAATTCACCCCTCCACTTT. Translation gives CAWSGMGLPNSPLHF.

This clone showed up just a few times. This rearrangement joins TRBV10-1 to TRBJ1-1; D is perhaps TRBD1 (5 bases). Trimming left V 7 bases short and J 5 bases short, with 11 bases between. Germline CDR1 reads WNHNN; CDR2 reads SYGVQD (reference sequence). This CDR3 region has 12 residues. CDR3 sequence: CASIRAVTEAFF. Here the CDR3 DNA reads TGCGCCAGCATCAGGGCGGTGACTGAAGCTTTCTTT.

The chain employs TRBV4-1 and TRBJ1-2, with unresolved D. Trimming removed 0 bases from V and 0 bases from J, with 11 bases in between. Germline CDR1 and CDR2: MGHRA and YSYEKL. CDR3 length: 16 residues. In DNA, the CDR3 is TGCGCCAGCAGCCAAGAGAGTACACGGGCTAACTATGGCTACACCTTC. As protein: CASSQESTRANYGYTF.

The chain uses TRBV27 and TRBJ2-7, with 8 bases identical to TRBD1. The CDR3 extends over 13 amino acids. From germline, CDR1 is MNHEY and CDR2 SMNVEV (reference sequence). The J segment lost 3 bases and the V segment lost 4 bases, leaving 2 bases of the junction unmatched. The CDR3 DNA reads TGTGCCAGCAGTTCGACAGGGGTCTACGAGCAGTACTTC. Translation gives CASSSTGVYEQYF.

The chain employs TRBV28 and TRBJ2-7; 14 nucleotides align to TRBD2. Germline V gives CDR1 MDHEN, CDR2 SYDVKM. The trim removed 5 bases at V and 5 bases at J, leaving 8 bases unmatched. The CDR3 loop spans 16 amino acids. The CDR3 loop is CASSPQGLAGDDEQYF. CDR3 nucleotide sequence: TGTGCCAGCAGTCCCCAGGGACTAGCGGGAGATGACGAGCAGTACTTC. The full variable domain, with the rest looked up from reference TRBV28 and TRBJ2-7, is DVKVTQSSRYLVKRTGEKVFLECVQDMDHENMFWYRQDPGLGLRLIYFSYDVKMKEKGDIPEGYSVSREKKERFSLILESASTNQTSMYLCASSPQGLAGDDEQYFGPGTRLTVT.

This clone was detected once. The CDR3 is CASARQGKKGFEQYF. Here the CDR3 DNA reads TGCGCCAGCGCAAGACAGGGGAAAAAGGGGTTCGAGCAGTACTTC. This chain connects TRBV4-3 to TRBJ2-7; 8 bases fit TRBD1. The germline CDR1 and CDR2 sequences are LGHNA and YSLEER. The junction had 15 bases not matched to a gene; V was cut back by 8 bases and J by 6 bases. The CDR3 has 15 residues.

The chain recombines TRBV4-3 with TRBJ2-1; D is ambiguous. V lost 0 bases and J 4 bases, leaving 4 bases between the germline ends. CDR1 LGHNA and CDR2 YSLEER come from the germline V gene. CDR3 length equals 13 residues. The CDR3 reads CASSQEQYNEQFF. The CDR3 DNA is TGCGCCAGCAGCCAAGAACAGTACAATGAGCAGTTCTTC.

The rearrangement uses TRBV10-3 and TRBJ2-1, with TRBD2 identical over 8 bases. CDR1 ENHRY and CDR2 SYGVKD come from the germline V gene. This CDR3 contains 18 residues. The V segment lost 9 bases and the J segment 3 bases; nucleotides outside the gene matches: 19. The CDR3: CAIGEERESPLSYNEQFF. CDR3 DNA sequence: TGTGCCATAGGGGAGGAGCGGGAGAGCCCTTTAAGCTACAATGAGCAGTTCTTC.

This clone has more than one count but fewer than ten. The rearrangement links TRBV5-1 to TRBJ1-4, with 7 bases fitting TRBD1. CDR3 length equals 16 residues. The germline V gene has CDR1 SGHRS and CDR2 YFSETQ. Losses at the gene ends were 1 base for V and 8 bases for J; bases not matched to a gene: 11. This CDR3 is CASSLTSQGGWEKLFF. The CDR3 nucleotides read TGCGCCAGCAGCTTGACGTCTCAGGGGGGTTGGGAAAAACTGTTTTTT.

The J gene is TRBJ2-3, the V gene TRBV29-1, with TRBD2 matching 7 bases. The trim removed 0 bases at V and 5 bases at J, leaving 5 bases unmatched. CDR1 SQVTM and CDR2 ANQGSEA come from the germline V gene. The CDR3 runs 14 residues. CDR3 nucleotide sequence: TGCAGCGTTGAAGATCTTTTAGCGGGAGATACGCAGTATTTT. Amino acid sequence: CSVEDLLAGDTQYF.

This chain connects TRBV19 to TRBJ2-2, with 7 bases identical to TRBD1. CDR3 length: 18 residues. CDR1 is LNHDA, CDR2 SQIVND, per germline (reference sequence). Trimming removed 2 bases from V and 2 bases from J; junction bases left unmatched: 11. The CDR3 DNA sequence: TGTGCCAGTAGTATACTTGCCATTGACAGGGAAAACACCGGGGAGCTGTTTTTT. It translates to CASSILAIDRENTGELFF.